These 13 T cell receptor beta chains were sequenced from one sample in a study of blood T cell repertoires in COVID-19. Clones were sequenced by immunoSEQ multiplex PCR, and TCRdb holds only the in-frame ones, with some missing. The sample shows a few hundred thousand clones, 86% of them seen only once. Input material: peripheral blood. The receptor source for this set is a middle-aged man with acute or convalescent COVID-19.

The chain joins TRBV11-1 to TRBJ2-5; 9 bases map to TRBD1. With V trimmed by 6 bases and J by 2 bases, 10 bases remained unmatched. Germline CDR1 SGHAT, CDR2 FQDESV (reference sequence). This CDR3 contains 16 residues. CDR3 region: CASRSDRGQLQETQYF. The CDR3 DNA sequence: TGTGCCAGCAGATCGGACAGGGGACAGCTACAAGAGACCCAGTACTTC.

This chain uses TRBV11-2 with TRBJ1-5; D is possibly TRBD1 (5 bases). Trimming pared 1 base from V and 4 bases from J, leaving 11 bases between. Per germline, CDR1 SGHAT and CDR2 FQNNGV. The CDR3 covers 15 residues. CDR3 in DNA: TGTGCCAGCAGCTTAGGACAGTTTATGAATCAGCCCCAGCATTTT. Protein sequence: CASSLGQFMNQPQHF.

This clone occurred a few times. The chain employs TRBV4-1 and TRBJ2-3, with unresolved D. Trimming took off 1 base at V and 5 bases at J, with 13 bases between the two ends. The length of the CDR3 is 15 residues. Germline V gene sequence: CDR1 MGHRA, CDR2 YSYEKL. The CDR3 protein is CASSQVESGLDTQYF. Written as DNA, the CDR3 is TGCGCCAGCAGCCAAGTCGAGAGTGGGCTAGATACGCAGTATTTT.

This chain uses TRBV5-1 with TRBJ1-4; D might be TRBD1 (6 bases). Trimming took off 1 base at V and 3 bases at J, with 10 bases between the two ends. This CDR3 region has 15 residues. CDR1 and CDR2 from the germline V gene are SGHRS and YFSETQ. CDR3 sequence reads: CASSLIQGSNEKLFF. The DNA for the CDR3 is TGCGCCAGCAGCTTGATACAGGGATCTAATGAAAAACTGTTTTTT.

The chain is built from TRBV18 and TRBJ2-7; D not certain. Germline lookup yields CDR1 KGHSH and CDR2 LQKENI. V lost 3 bases, J lost 3 bases, and 6 bases lay in between. This CDR3 spans 12 amino acids. The DNA for the CDR3 is TGTGCCAGCTCACCCGACATCTACGAGCAGTACTTC. Its protein product is CASSPDIYEQYF.

The chain joins TRBV5-1 to TRBJ1-6; 7 bases align to TRBD1. V lost 4 bases and J lost 10; bases outside the gene matches: 8. The CDR3 loop spans 14 amino acids. Germline assignment: CDR1 SGHRS and CDR2 YFSETQ. The DNA for the CDR3 is TGCGCCAGCAGCAACAGGGGAGAGTCCTCACCCCTCCACTTT. It encodes CASSNRGESSPLHF. The whole variable domain, filled in from reference TRBV5-1 and TRBJ1-6, reads KAGVTQTPRYLIKTRGQQVTLSCSPISGHRSVSWYQQTPGQGLQFLFEYFSETQRNKGNFPGRFSGRQFSNSRSEMNVSTLELGDSALYLCASSNRGESSPLHFGNGTRLTVT.

This chain connects TRBV9 to TRBJ2-1; no firm D call. The V gene lost 2 bases and the J gene lost 2 bases, with 11 bases spanning the gap. Germline V lookup: CDR1 SGDLS, CDR2 YYNGEE. There are 15 residues in the CDR3. CDR3 in DNA: TGTGCCAGCAGCGTCTTAGAGTCGGCCTACAATGAGCAGTTCTTC. Protein product: CASSVLESAYNEQFF.

The CDR3 bases are TGTGCCAGCAGCCAAGCCCTGACAGGGCTCTCCTACAATGAGCAGTTCTTC. This gives the protein CASSQALTGLSYNEQFF. The chain combines TRBV14 with TRBJ2-1; 7 bases map to TRBD1. The CDR3 is 17 amino acids. Trimming at V came to 1 base and at J to 0 bases, leaving 6 bases not matched to a gene. CDR1 is SGHDN and CDR2 is FVKESK in the germline V gene.

The chain links TRBV10-1 to TRBJ1-1, with 7 bases that match TRBD1. This CDR3 contains 15 residues. Germline-derived CDR1 and CDR2 are WNHNN and SYGVQD (reference sequence). After removal of 6 bases from V and 3 bases from J, the junction contained 10 bases not matched to a gene. CDR3: CASSPHITGDTEAFF. The CDR3 DNA follows: TGCGCCAGCAGCCCCCATATTACAGGGGACACTGAAGCTTTCTTT.

J is TRBJ2-5 and V is TRBV5-8; 8 nucleotides match TRBD1. CDR3 length equals 15 residues. Germline V gene sequence: CDR1 SGHTS, CDR2 YDEGEE. J lost 2 bases, V lost 0 bases, and 3 bases had no gene match. The CDR3 loop reads CASSLGQGYQETQYF. CDR3 in DNA: TGTGCCAGCAGCTTGGGACAGGGGTATCAAGAGACCCAGTACTTC.

This rearrangement joins TRBV27 to TRBJ1-5; 7 bases agree with TRBD1. The CDR3 runs 16 residues. In germline, CDR1 is MNHEY, CDR2 SMNVEV (reference sequence). Trimming took 6 bases from V and 3 from J; bases not matched to a gene: 11. The chain's CDR3 is CASSLRGQPLNQPQHF. The CDR3 DNA reads as TGTGCCAGCAGCCTCCGGGGACAGCCCCTCAATCAGCCCCAGCATTTT.

The rearrangement uses TRBV5-1 and TRBJ2-3, with 8 bases aligning to TRBD1. Unmatched junction bases numbered 9, after V lost 5 bases and J lost 4 bases. This CDR3 comprises 15 residues. Germline CDR1 SGHRS, CDR2 YFSETQ. The CDR3 is CASRPGQGTADTQYF. The CDR3 DNA sequence: TGCGCCAGCAGACCCGGACAGGGAACGGCAGATACGCAGTATTTT.

The gene calls are TRBV9 and TRBJ1-2; 7 nucleotides line up with TRBD1. CDR1 SGDLS and CDR2 YYNGEE come from the germline V gene. Trimming took 0 bases from V and 3 from J; bases not matched to a gene: 8. The CDR3 length is 16 residues. The CDR3 DNA reads TGTGCCAGCAGCGTAGAAGAGACAGGGATCGACTATGGCTACACCTTC. Protein: CASSVEETGIDYGYTF.